The next 32 T cell receptor beta chains were all read from a single sample in a study of cytotoxic CD8 clonotypes in ibrutinib-treated CLL. Produced via immunoSEQ multiplex PCR; TCRdb's table is partial and in-frame only. The sample yields around 310,000 clones, around four fifths seen once. The specimen comprised PBMCs, sampled before ibrutinib treatment. These receptors all come from a human donor with chronic lymphocytic leukemia.

V gene TRBV7-2 combines with J gene TRBJ2-3; D might be TRBD1 (6 bases). This CDR3 is 13 amino acids long. Per germline, CDR1 SGHTA and CDR2 FQGNSA. The V end lost 3 bases, the J end lost 5 bases, and 9 bases lay between the germline ends. The CDR3 nucleotides read TGTGCCAGCAGCTTTTTAGGGGGAGATACGCAGTATTTT. It is translated as CASSFLGGDTQYF. Full variable domain (remainder filled in from reference TRBV7-2 and TRBJ2-3): GAGVSQSPSNKVTEKGKDVELRCDPISGHTALYWYRQSLGQGLEFLIYFQGNSAPDKSGLPSDRFSAERTGGSVSTLTIQRTQQEDSAVYLCASSFLGGDTQYFGPGTRLTVL.

J is TRBJ2-7 and V is TRBV4-3, with 12 bases that match TRBD2. Per germline, CDR1 LGHNA and CDR2 YSLEER. This CDR3 has 16 amino acids. V lost 2 bases, J lost 0 bases, and 2 bases stayed unmatched. CDR3 bases: TGCGCCAGCAGCCAACTAGCGGGAGGGCCCTCCTACGAGCAGTACTTC. It codes for CASSQLAGGPSYEQYF.

The chain combines TRBV19 with TRBJ2-4; D ambiguous. The CDR3 spans 14 residues. The V gene's germline CDR1 is LNHDA and CDR2 SQIVND (reference sequence). The V gene lost 3 bases and the J gene lost 2 bases, with 8 bases spanning the gap. The CDR3 loop reads CASSILFTKNIQYF. CDR3 bases: TGTGCCAGTAGTATTCTTTTCACCAAAAACATTCAGTACTTC.

The chain combines TRBV7-2 with TRBJ2-1; TRBD1 might be the D (5 bases). V was cut by 4 bases and J by 5 bases, with 21 bases left in between. Germline lookup yields CDR1 SGHTA and CDR2 FQGNSA. CDR3 length equals 17 residues. The CDR3 reads CASSSPGPRTSDNEQFF. The CDR3 bases are TGTGCCAGCAGCTCTCCGGGTCCGCGGACAAGTGACAATGAGCAGTTCTTC.

This chain uses TRBV30 with TRBJ1-2; no reliable D call. Germline V CDR1 and CDR2: GTSNPN, SVGIG (reference sequence). The CDR3 extends over 15 amino acids. Trimming took off 4 bases at V and 4 bases at J, with 19 bases between the two ends. CDR3 residues: CAWTPPPLRGYGYTF. In DNA, the CDR3 is TGTGCCTGGACCCCACCGCCTTTACGTGGCTATGGCTACACCTTC.

This sequence joins TRBV11-1 and TRBJ2-7, with TRBD1 identical over 7 bases. The CDR3 totals 16 residues. Trimming removed 1 base from V and 1 base from J; junction bases left unmatched: 7. Germline V gene data show CDR1 as SGHAT and CDR2 as FQDESV (reference sequence). CDR3 residues: CASSLGMDRRSYEQYF. CDR3 DNA: TGTGCCAGCAGCTTAGGTATGGACAGGAGGTCCTACGAGCAGTACTTC.

This chain links TRBV4-3 with TRBJ2-1, with 7 bases identical to TRBD2. The CDR3 spans 16 residues. CDR1 is LGHNA, CDR2 YSLEER, per germline. J was trimmed by 5 bases and V by 0 bases; bases with no gene match: 7. This CDR3 reads CASSQDLLAVDNEQFF. CDR3 nucleotides: TGCGCCAGCAGCCAAGATCTCCTAGCGGTTGACAATGAGCAGTTCTTC.

This chain links TRBV29-1 with TRBJ1-4; D might be TRBD1 (5 bases). This CDR3 spans 16 amino acids. Trimming took off 6 bases at V and 10 bases at J, with 27 bases between the two ends. Per germline, CDR1 SQVTM and CDR2 ANQGSEA. CDR3 region: CSVTPLAGKLKGKLFF. CDR3 DNA sequence: TGCAGCGTAACCCCGTTGGCAGGGAAACTGAAGGGAAAACTGTTTTTT.

This chain links TRBV9 with TRBJ2-1; 9 bases align to TRBD2. CDR1 and CDR2 (germline): SGDLS, YYNGEE. V was pared by 3 bases and J by 2 bases, with 3 bases of the junction left unmatched. There are 15 residues in the CDR3. CDR3 sequence: CASSGGLATYNEQFF. The CDR3 DNA sequence: TGTGCCAGCAGCGGAGGACTAGCGACCTACAATGAGCAGTTCTTC.

The V call is TRBV29-1, the J call TRBJ1-1; 8 nucleotides line up with TRBD1. The V and J ends lost 7 bases and 4 bases, in that order; junction bases with no gene match: 8. This CDR3 is 13 amino acids long. The germline CDR1 and CDR2 sequences are SQVTM and ANQGSEA. The DNA for the CDR3 is TGCAGCGCCTTGACAGGGGACGTCACTGAAGCTTTCTTT. Translating gives CSALTGDVTEAFF. Filled out from reference TRBV29-1 and TRBJ1-1, the complete variable domain reads SAVISQKPSRDICQRGTSLTIQCQVDSQVTMMFWYRQQPGQSLTLIATANQGSEATYESGFVIDKFPISRPNLTFSTLTVSNMSPEDSSIYLCSALTGDVTEAFFGQGTRLTVV.

This rearrangement joins TRBV6-5 to TRBJ2-7; D might be TRBD2 (6 bases). CDR1 is MNHEY and CDR2 is SVGAGI in the germline V gene. V gave up 7 bases and J gave up 9 bases, with 25 bases separating them. This CDR3 comprises 15 residues. CDR3 in DNA: TGTGCCAGCAAAACCCAAGGGCGGGGCACCGTCGTGCAGTACTTC. Its translation is CASKTQGRGTVVQYF.

This clone appeared a single time. The genes are TRBV6-1 and TRBJ2-2; D uncertain. Per the germline V gene, CDR1 is MNHNS and CDR2 is SASEGT. This CDR3 contains 15 residues. The V and J ends lost 2 bases and 6 bases respectively, with 13 bases between them. The CDR3 loop reads CASSEKARRAGELFF. The CDR3 DNA reads as TGTGCCAGCAGTGAAAAGGCCCGACGAGCCGGGGAGCTGTTTTTT.

The table lists this clone with a count of one. The V gene is TRBV4-2, the J gene TRBJ1-1; D is perhaps TRBD1 (5 bases). V was cut by 0 bases and J by 0 bases, with 11 bases left in between. Germline V CDR1 and CDR2: LGHNA, YNFKEQ. The CDR3 covers 16 residues. The CDR3 region has the DNA TGTGCCAGCAGCCAAGATCCCGGACACATGAACACTGAAGCTTTCTTT. It is translated as CASSQDPGHMNTEAFF.

The chain combines TRBV7-2 with TRBJ2-2; 9 bases map to TRBD2. This CDR3 region has 17 residues. With 8 bases clipped from V and 1 base from J, the junction kept 11 bases outside the gene matches. Germline CDR1 and CDR2: SGHTA and FQGNSA. CDR3 loop: CASGSLTSGVNTGELFF. The CDR3 DNA follows: TGTGCCAGCGGGTCCCTGACTAGCGGAGTGAACACCGGGGAGCTGTTTTTT.

The gene calls are TRBV30 and TRBJ1-3; D is undetermined. Germline V gene data show CDR1 as GTSNPN and CDR2 as SVGIG (reference sequence). Trimming took off 2 bases at V and 0 bases at J, with 5 bases between the two ends. The CDR3 is made up of 13 amino acids. The CDR3, as DNA: TGTGCCTGGAGTCCGGACTCTGGAAACACCATATATTTT. Protein sequence: CAWSPDSGNTIYF.

The rearrangement uses TRBV4-1 and TRBJ2-1, with 9 bases matching TRBD2. Germline CDR1 and CDR2: MGHRA and YSYEKL. This CDR3 has 16 amino acids. Losses at the gene ends were 2 bases for V and 8 bases for J; bases not matched to a gene: 10. CDR3 DNA: TGCGCCAGCAGCCAAACCGGGACTAGCTTTTTCGATGAGCAGTTCTTC. Protein sequence: CASSQTGTSFFDEQFF.

The rearrangement joins TRBV5-1 to TRBJ2-7; 8 bases match TRBD2. The ends lost 0 bases at V and 5 bases at J; junction bases unmatched: 7. The V gene's germline CDR1 is SGHRS and CDR2 YFSETQ. CDR3 length equals 15 residues. The CDR3 protein is CASSLGRGGRNEQYF. CDR3 in DNA: TGCGCCAGCAGCTTGGGGCGCGGGGGGAGGAACGAGCAGTACTTC. Complete variable domain (other parts from reference TRBV5-1 and TRBJ2-7): KAGVTQTPRYLIKTRGQQVTLSCSPISGHRSVSWYQQTPGQGLQFLFEYFSETQRNKGNFPGRFSGRQFSNSRSEMNVSTLELGDSALYLCASSLGRGGRNEQYFGPGTRLTVT.

The chain is built from TRBV19 and TRBJ2-7; 8 nucleotides align to TRBD1. Germline values: CDR1 LNHDA, CDR2 SQIVND (reference sequence). This CDR3 has 13 amino acids. Trimming took 6 bases from V and 3 from J; bases not matched to a gene: 4. CDR3 in amino acids: CASRKQGDYEQYF. The CDR3 bases are TGTGCCAGTAGGAAACAGGGGGACTACGAGCAGTACTTC.

The genes are TRBV9 and TRBJ2-7, with D unclear. This CDR3 has 11 residues. Deletions cut 4 bases from V and 4 bases from J, with 6 bases between. Germline CDR1 is SGDLS and CDR2 is YYNGEE. The CDR3 bases are TGTGCCAGCAGCCTTCTTTACGAGCAGTACTTC. Its protein product is CASSLLYEQYF. Full variable domain (rest looked up from reference TRBV9 and TRBJ2-7): DSGVTQTPKHLITATGQRVTLRCSPRSGDLSVYWYQQSLDQGLQFLIQYYNGEERAKGNILERFSAQQFPDLHSELNLSSLELGDSALYFCASSLLYEQYFGPGTRLTVT.

The chain uses TRBV25-1 and TRBJ2-1; D is ambiguous. The CDR3 runs 12 residues. V lost 1 base and J lost 10, with 8 bases in between. Per germline, CDR1 MGHDK and CDR2 SYGVNS. CDR3 nucleotides: TGTGCCAGCAGTGAATTGTCACGAGAGCAGTTCTTC. Translating gives CASSELSREQFF.

The rearrangement links TRBV27 to TRBJ2-6; 7 nucleotides align to TRBD1. CDR3 length equals 14 residues. Germline V lookup: CDR1 MNHEY, CDR2 SMNVEV (reference sequence). Trimming cost V 6 bases and J 3 bases; bases outside gene matches: 2. CDR3: CASRPGGGANVLTF. The CDR3 nucleotides are TGTGCCAGCAGGCCAGGGGGTGGGGCCAACGTCCTGACTTTC.

V usage is TRBV7-6 and J usage is TRBJ2-7; TRBD2 agrees at 7 bases. Germline CDR1 SGHVS, CDR2 FNYEAQ. Unmatched junction bases numbered 14, after V lost 0 bases and J lost 6 bases. CDR3 length: 17 amino acids. As DNA, the CDR3 is TGTGCCAGCAGCTTAGCGGGAGGGCTTCCCCAAGGGATCGAGCAGTACTTC. Translated: CASSLAGGLPQGIEQYF.

This clone turned up a few times. The CDR3 reads CASSPDSRGGNTIYF. CDR3 DNA: TGTGCCAGCAGCCCAGACTCCAGAGGTGGAAACACCATATATTTT. This sequence joins TRBV7-2 and TRBJ1-3; D not certain. The V and J ends lost 5 bases and 3 bases respectively, with 14 bases between them. Germline-derived CDR1 and CDR2 are SGHTA and FQGNSA. The length of the CDR3 is 15 residues. Filled out from reference TRBV7-2 and TRBJ1-3, the complete variable domain reads GAGVSQSPSNKVTEKGKDVELRCDPISGHTALYWYRQSLGQGLEFLIYFQGNSAPDKSGLPSDRFSAERTGGSVSTLTIQRTQQEDSAVYLCASSPDSRGGNTIYFGEGSWLTVV.

V is TRBV10-3 and J is TRBJ2-3; D is perhaps TRBD1 or TRBD2 (5 bases each). This CDR3 contains 15 residues. V was shortened by 8 bases and J by 2 bases, with 17 bases between the two germline ends. CDR1 ENHRY and CDR2 SYGVKD come from the germline V gene. In nucleotides, the CDR3 is TGTGCCATCCAGAATCCGGGACGGACCACAGATACGCAGTATTTT. It specifies CAIQNPGRTTDTQYF.

The V gene is TRBV30, the J gene TRBJ2-3; a possible D gene is TRBD2 (6 bases). Germline values: CDR1 GTSNPN, CDR2 SVGIG (reference sequence). The CDR3 spans 14 residues. V was shortened by 2 bases and J by 8 bases, with 17 bases between the two germline ends. This CDR3 is CAWSFERDSGTQYF. CDR3 sequence (DNA): TGTGCCTGGAGTTTTGAAAGGGACTCAGGTACGCAGTATTTT.

This chain links TRBV4-1 with TRBJ1-4; a weak D match, TRBD1 (6 bases). Per germline, CDR1 MGHRA and CDR2 YSYEKL. Between the trimmed V and J ends, which lost 3 bases and 0 bases, there was a span of 11 bases. The CDR3 contains 16 residues. CDR3 residues: CASSQLPGATNEKLFF. The CDR3 bases are TGCGCCAGCAGCCAGCTACCAGGGGCAACTAATGAAAAACTGTTTTTT.

V gene TRBV6-9 combines with J gene TRBJ2-7, with a weak D call TRBD1 (6 bases). CDR1 is MNHGY and CDR2 is SVAAGI in the germline V gene. V was shortened by 1 base and J by 2 bases, with 12 bases between the two germline ends. This CDR3 has 15 residues. The CDR3 region is CASSYLDSFAYEQYF. The CDR3 DNA is TGTGCCAGCAGTTATTTGGACAGCTTTGCCTACGAGCAGTACTTC.

The rearrangement uses TRBV7-6 and TRBJ1-3; D remains ambiguous. Germline loops: CDR1 SGHVS, CDR2 FNYEAQ. Trimming pared 2 bases from V and 0 bases from J, leaving 5 bases between. The CDR3 has 14 residues. CDR3 DNA sequence: TGTGCCAGCAGCTTATCTGGCTCTGGAAACACCATATATTTT. Encoded protein: CASSLSGSGNTIYF.

The chain is built from TRBV11-2 and TRBJ2-5; TRBD1 matches 7 bases. J lost 7 bases, V lost 8 bases, and 7 bases had no gene match. From germline, CDR1 is SGHAT and CDR2 FQNNGV. There are 12 residues in the CDR3. The CDR3 DNA is TGTGCCAGCCGGGACAGCCCCTGGACCCAGTACTTC. Its protein is CASRDSPWTQYF.

The chain uses TRBV19 and TRBJ1-2; D remains ambiguous. Trimming removed 3 bases at V and 8 bases at J, with 7 bases between. The CDR3 has 11 amino acids. Germline CDR1 reads LNHDA; CDR2 reads SQIVND (reference sequence). CDR3 sequence (DNA): TGTGCCAGTAGTATCGCTATGGGCTACACCTTC. Its translation: CASSIAMGYTF.

This clone is a singleton in its sample. The chain carries TRBV15 and TRBJ2-5; no clear D. The V end was cut by 4 bases, the J end by 5 bases, with 8 bases between. Germline CDR1 LNHNV, CDR2 YYDKDF (reference sequence). This CDR3 is built from 12 residues. CDR3 in DNA: TGTGCCACCAGCACGTCGGAGGAGACCCAGTACTTC. Translating gives CATSTSEETQYF. Based on the CDR3 plus reference TRBV15 and TRBJ2-5, the full variable domain is DAMVIQNPRYQVTQFGKPVTLSCSQTLNHNVMYWYQQKSSQAPKLLFHYYDKDFNNEADTPDNFQSRRPNTSFCFLDIRSPGLGDTAMYLCATSTSEETQYFGPGTRLLVL.

The chain combines TRBV10-3 with TRBJ2-2; D gene unclear. CDR3 size: 17 residues. CDR1 and CDR2 from the germline V gene are ENHRY and SYGVKD. Trimming cost V 3 bases and J 3 bases, with 17 bases left between them. CDR3 DNA: TGTGCCATCAGTGACTCCTTCGACGAGTCGGACACCGGGGAGCTGTTTTTT. Its protein is CAISDSFDESDTGELFF.